This T cell receptor beta chain was sequenced for a study of T cells after posttransplantation cyclophosphamide (TCRdb year 2016). Background for the entire study: Using TRB sequencing, the study followed how the T cell repertoire rebuilt after myeloablative bone marrow transplantation with posttransplantation cyclophosphamide given as GVHD prophylaxis. Because TRA and TRB clonality correlated tightly in eight or nine samples, later TCR analyses were limited to TRB. Blood from all 35 or so PTCy patients with 1-year posttransplant specimens was subjected to TRB sequencing. In 3 patients, up to roughly 3 additional blood samples taken between 2 and 5.2 years after transplant also underwent TRB sequencing, as did pretransplant blood from 4 patients. Antigen receptor sequencing was done on samples from about 38 PTCy-treated patients and from 15 to 20 related bone marrow donors of those patients. Public TRB sequences were searched against a database of over 3,600 sequences associated with responses to pathogens, tumor antigens, self-antigens and alloantigens. The paper's findings and limits, for the study overall: Across about 49 patients, TRB clonality was highly associated with recipient CMV seropositivity and CMV reactivation, and PTCy diversity was similar to diversity in CNI/methotrexate controls. The TRB repertoires of T cells infiltrating skin or the GI tract showed only limited overlap with the TRB repertoires found in blood. At 1-2 months, donor-recipient similarity was low but rose over the first year, and the later blood repertoires were often dominated by donor CD8+ memory clones.

The intended sense of this specimen's treatment or condition label: high-dose cyclophosphamide on days +3 and +4 as single-agent GVHD prophylaxis. Busulfan and fludarabine conditioning, a related or unrelated marrow graft, and cyclophosphamide on days +3 and +4 were given to PTCy patients. PTCy-treated patients came from a prospective multi-institutional clinical trial. Peripheral blood and bone marrow mononuclear cells were isolated by Ficoll-Hypaque density centrifugation and cryopreserved. About this clone: It has no known antigen specificity. Per-nucleotide qualities are absent, and no much larger clonotype sits a single base away.

For CDR1 and CDR2, the germline V gene lists SGDLS and YYNGEE. The CDR3, cysteine through phenylalanine, is 14 amino acids long. Only the CDR3 portion is preserved as DNA: 42 bases, with reading frame beginning at the first base. Relative to germline, V is missing 4 bases and J is missing 2 bases, with 4 bases of the junction outside any gene match. Genomic DNA was the input for TRB sequencing, which was run either with the immunoSEQ assay at survey resolution or with the hsTCRB kit. Per the source publication's procedure: The immunoSEQ software handled initial read processing, and the LymphoSeq R package was used for repertoire analyses. For each TRB dataset, clonality was calculated as 1 minus normalized Shannon entropy, and the Gini coefficient was computed as well. Phenotypes of unsorted samples were inferred by mapping TRB sequences from sorted subsets of the recipient or donor onto unsorted samples of the same recipient. TCRdb holds this immuneACCESS table with in-frame rearrangements only. Some clones are missing; in checked studies, unresolved V genes explain under half, and the rest has no known cause. V, J and clone size were drawn from that table, and D and trimming were deduced from the DNA. This sample holds some 2,800 clones; around 74% were observed only once. The ten largest make up roughly 36% of the sample.

Sequencing used PBMCs, obtained after allogeneic stem cell transplant with posttransplant cyclophosphamide. The source of this sequence is a female patient in her fifties who received an allogeneic stem cell transplant from a related donor, was CMV-positive, and had no GVHD. After a transplant, certain T cells may trace back to the graft donor. The rearrangement combines TRBV9 with TRBJ2-5, and 8 junctional nucleotides match TRBD2. The sequence in DNA is TGTGCCAGCAGCTCTAGCGGGCGGCAAGAGACCCAGTACTTC. It codes for CASSSSGRQETQYF.